These 14 T cell receptor beta chains were all obtained from the same sample, sequenced in a study of T-cell memory formation after mild COVID-19. In TCRdb, the 5' RACE reads were re-called with MiXCR into one record per CDR3 protein. The sample lists 470,000 or so distinct CDR3 sequences; around a quarter were seen once. The sample consisted of PBMCs or a T cell subset sorted from them (not recorded which). The receptors were sampled from an adult woman who had mild COVID-19 (a few samples of this study predate the infection). Cell type and time point are not known.

Only a few counts were recorded for this clonotype. J is TRBJ1-2 and V is TRBV12-3 or TRBV12-4; 10 nucleotides align to TRBD1. CDR3 length: 14 amino acids. Germline trimming cut 6 bases from V and 4 bases from J; bases unmatched to any gene: 5. The CDR3 loop is CASSRQGAGYGYTF. DNA for the CDR3: TGTGCCAGCAGCAGACAGGGGGCTGGCTATGGCTACACCTTC.

V is TRBV10-3 and J is TRBJ2-7, with 9 bases identical to TRBD1. The V gene's germline CDR1 is ENHRY and CDR2 SYGVKD. The CDR3 loop spans 14 amino acids. V dropped 10 bases and J dropped 5; count of bases not matched to a gene: 12. The CDR3 DNA reads as TGTGCCACCAAACCCTCGGACAGGGGCCACGAGCAGTACTTC. Encoded protein: CATKPSDRGHEQYF.

The J gene is TRBJ2-7, the V gene TRBV24-1; 12 bases fit TRBD2. The length of the CDR3 is 15 residues. With V trimmed by 7 bases and J by 4 bases, 7 bases remained unmatched. Per germline, CDR1 KGHDR and CDR2 SFDVKD. CDR3 in amino acids: CATSWTSGKQYEQYF. DNA of the CDR3: TGTGCCACCAGCTGGACTAGCGGGAAACAGTACGAGCAGTACTTC.

The chain recombines TRBV12-3 or TRBV12-4 with TRBJ2-1, with D perhaps TRBD1 or TRBD2 (6 bases each). The CDR3 sequence is 15 residues long. Trimming took 2 bases from V and 8 from J, leaving 16 bases between them. The chain's CDR3 is CASSLLGGAYDEQFF. The CDR3 coding sequence is TGTGCCAGCAGTTTATTGGGGGGCGCTTACGATGAGCAGTTCTTC.

The rearrangement links TRBV7-6 to TRBJ2-5; tentatively, D is TRBD2 (7 bases). V gave up 6 bases and J gave up 4 bases, with 21 bases separating them. The CDR3 totals 16 residues. From germline, CDR1 is SGHVS and CDR2 FNYEAQ. This CDR3 is CASSVGWGGGAETQYF. CDR3 nucleotide sequence: TGTGCCAGCAGTGTCGGATGGGGAGGGGGGGCAGAGACCCAGTACTTC. Complete variable domain (other parts from reference TRBV7-6 and TRBJ2-5): GAGVSQSPRYKVTKRGQDVALRCDPISGHVSLYWYRQALGQGPEFLTYFNYEAQQDKSGLPNDRFSAERPEGSISTLTIQRTEQRDSAMYRCASSVGWGGGAETQYFGPGTRLLVL.

The J gene is TRBJ2-5, the V gene TRBV12-3 or TRBV12-4, with 8 bases aligning to TRBD2. The CDR3 spans 13 residues. The V segment lost 10 bases and the J segment 2 bases; nucleotides outside the gene matches: 6. CDR3 nucleotide sequence: TGTGCCACCTCAGCGGGGGCACAAGAGACCCAGTACTTC. Translated, it gives CATSAGAQETQYF.

This chain connects TRBV13 to TRBJ2-7; TRBD1 agrees at 8 bases. Germline CDR1 reads PRHDT; CDR2 reads FYEKMQ (reference sequence). V dropped 1 base and J dropped 6; count of bases not matched to a gene: 5. The CDR3 covers 14 residues. Here the CDR3 reads CASSLAQGGGEQYF. The CDR3 DNA follows: TGTGCCAGCAGCTTAGCACAGGGGGGAGGCGAGCAGTACTTC. Variable domain in full (rest from reference TRBV13 and TRBJ2-7): AAGVIQSPRHLIKEKRETATLKCYPIPRHDTVYWYQQGPGQDPQFLISFYEKMQSDKGSIPDRFSAQQFSDYHSELNMSSLELGDSALYFCASSLAQGGGEQYFGPGTRLTVT.

The gene calls are TRBV6-5 and TRBJ2-7, with a weak D call TRBD2 (6 bases). V lost 8 bases and J lost 6, with 17 bases in between. The CDR3 loop spans 13 amino acids. The germline CDR1 and CDR2 sequences are MNHEY and SVGAGI. CDR3: CASWAGRLAEQYF. In nucleotides, the CDR3 is TGTGCCAGCTGGGCGGGACGCCTTGCCGAGCAGTACTTC.

This clonotype showed up just a few times. The chain recombines TRBV7-9 with TRBJ1-1; a weak D match, TRBD1 (5 bases). Germline CDR1 and CDR2: SEHNR and FQNEAQ (reference sequence). V dropped 3 bases and J dropped 7 bases, with 18 bases sitting between them. The CDR3 contains 15 residues. CDR3 sequence: CASSFPQGSQNEAFF. DNA of the CDR3: TGTGCCAGCAGCTTCCCCCAGGGATCTCAAAATGAAGCTTTCTTT.

The chain is built from TRBV6-5 and TRBJ2-7; 9 positions agree with TRBD2. CDR1 MNHEY and CDR2 SVGAGI come from the germline V gene. The V gene end was trimmed by 2 bases and the J gene end by 5 bases; junction bases not matched to a gene: 4. The CDR3 totals 14 residues. The CDR3 DNA is TGTGCCAGCAGTTACACGGTAGCGGGAGACGAGCAGTACTTC. Translating it yields CASSYTVAGDEQYF.

This clonotype was counted a few times. This sequence joins TRBV12-3 or TRBV12-4 and TRBJ1-4, with 7 bases lining up with TRBD1. The CDR3 sequence is 16 residues long. The ends lost 6 bases at V and 7 bases at J; junction bases unmatched: 14. CDR3 DNA sequence: TGTGCCAGCAGCTTCCTGCCCCCAGGGGGGGGTGAAAAACTGTTTTTT. It codes for CASSFLPPGGGEKLFF.

The V call is TRBV19, the J call TRBJ2-2; 7 bases are shared with TRBD2. The CDR3 covers 17 residues. J lost 6 bases, V lost 5 bases, and 15 bases had no gene match. Germline CDR1 and CDR2: LNHDA and SQIVND (reference sequence). The CDR3 loop reads CASSLWAGAPISGELFF. The CDR3 DNA follows: TGTGCCAGTAGTCTTTGGGCGGGAGCTCCAATTTCCGGGGAGCTGTTTTTT.

The rearrangement uses TRBV19 and TRBJ2-1; 12 bases are shared with TRBD1. V shed 8 bases and J 1 base; nucleotides not matched to a gene: 3. Germline CDR1 LNHDA, CDR2 SQIVND (reference sequence). The CDR3 is made up of 15 amino acids. The CDR3 loop reads CASRGQGASYNEQFF. In DNA, the CDR3 is TGTGCCAGTCGGGGACAGGGGGCGTCCTACAATGAGCAGTTCTTC. The variable domain in full, with the rest retrieved from reference TRBV19 and TRBJ2-1, is DGGITQSPKYLFRKEGQNVTLSCEQNLNHDAMYWYRQDPGQGLRLIYYSQIVNDFQKGDIAEGYSVSREKKESFPLTVTSAQKNPTAFYLCASRGQGASYNEQFFGPGTRLTVL.

The V gene is TRBV7-6, the J gene TRBJ2-6, with D unclear. The CDR3 has 17 amino acids. In germline, CDR1 is SGHVS, CDR2 FNYEAQ. With 4 bases removed from V and 0 bases from J, the gap between germline ends came to 13 bases. The CDR3 here is CASSSRTGVSGANVLTF. The CDR3 nucleotides read TGTGCCAGCAGCTCCCGGACGGGTGTCTCTGGGGCCAACGTCCTGACTTTC. The variable domain in full, completed from reference TRBV7-6 and TRBJ2-6, reads GAGVSQSPRYKVTKRGQDVALRCDPISGHVSLYWYRQALGQGPEFLTYFNYEAQQDKSGLPNDRFSAERPEGSISTLTIQRTEQRDSAMYRCASSSRTGVSGANVLTFGAGSRLTVL.